Shown below are 27 T cell receptor beta chains from a single sample sequenced in a study of CD8 T cells in Susac syndrome. RNA in amounts of roughly 0.5 to 1 ug was reverse transcribed with random hexamers. TCRdb independently ran MiXCR on the immunoSEQ multiplex PCR reads; one entry per CDR3 protein. This table holds some 120,000 distinct CDR3 sequences, approximately 94% found once. The sequencing input was CD4+ T cells from PBMCs. The receptors here all came from a human donor with multiple sclerosis.

This chain links TRBV3-1 with TRBJ2-1, with D uncertain. V lost 1 base to trimming and J lost 8 bases, with 3 bases between them. CDR3 length: 11 amino acids. Germline CDR1 LGHDT, CDR2 YNNKEL (reference sequence). The CDR3 protein is CASSQGYEQFF. The CDR3 DNA follows: TGTGCCAGCAGCCAAGGATATGAGCAGTTCTTC.

The rearrangement joins TRBV11-2 to TRBJ2-7; D is unresolved. CDR1 is SGHAT, CDR2 FQNNGV, per germline. The V end was cut by 6 bases, the J end by 6 bases, with 9 bases between. The CDR3 loop spans 11 amino acids. CDR3 residues: CASSPRSEQYF. Here the CDR3 DNA reads TGTGCCAGCAGTCCCAGATCCGAGCAGTACTTC.

The J gene is TRBJ2-5, the V gene TRBV9, with 12 bases lining up with TRBD2. The trim removed 3 bases at V and 1 base at J, leaving 4 bases unmatched. The CDR3 totals 16 residues. Per germline, CDR1 SGDLS and CDR2 YYNGEE. The CDR3 region is CASSATSGRAQETQYF. For the CDR3, the DNA is TGTGCCAGCAGCGCGACTAGCGGGAGAGCCCAAGAGACCCAGTACTTC.

This rearrangement joins TRBV5-8 to TRBJ1-2, with a tentative D call TRBD1 (5 bases). V was clipped by 3 bases and J by 8 bases, with 17 bases between them. The CDR3 extends over 14 amino acids. Per the germline V gene, CDR1 is SGHTS and CDR2 is YDEGEE. In nucleotides, the CDR3 is TGTGCCAGCAGCTCCCGCCGGGGGAGGGGCGGCTACACCTTC. Residues: CASSSRRGRGGYTF.

The chain employs TRBV20-1 and TRBJ1-4, with 8 bases identical to TRBD1. Germline CDR1 is DFQATT and CDR2 is SNEGSKA (reference sequence). The CDR3 has 14 residues. Unmatched junction bases numbered 7, after V lost 2 bases and J lost 8 bases. The CDR3 reads CSARPTGGEEKLFF. CDR3 coding DNA: TGCAGTGCTAGACCTACAGGGGGAGAGGAAAAACTGTTTTTT.

This chain connects TRBV2 to TRBJ2-1; TRBD1 matches 7 bases. The CDR3 spans 14 residues. CDR1 and CDR2 (germline): SNHLY, FYNNEI. Germline trimming cut 6 bases from V and 7 bases from J; bases unmatched to any gene: 9. CDR3 in amino acids: CASRTRQGWNEQFF. Here the CDR3 DNA reads TGTGCCAGCAGGACTCGACAGGGCTGGAATGAGCAGTTCTTC.

The J gene is TRBJ2-1, the V gene TRBV29-1; D is perhaps TRBD1 (5 bases). The CDR3 length is 14 residues. CDR1 is SQVTM and CDR2 is ANQGSEA in the germline V gene. V shed 3 bases and J shed 8 bases, with 17 bases lying between them. The CDR3 sequence: CSVDEGNQQDEQFF. CDR3 nucleotides: TGCAGCGTTGATGAAGGGAACCAACAGGATGAGCAGTTCTTC.

The V call is TRBV14, the J call TRBJ1-1; D unclear. The V end lost 1 base, the J end lost 5 bases, and 8 bases lay between the germline ends. The CDR3 has 13 amino acids. CDR1 is SGHDN, CDR2 FVKESK, per germline. CDR3: CASSQVAVTEAFF. The CDR3 DNA sequence: TGTGCCAGCAGCCAAGTTGCCGTGACTGAAGCTTTCTTT.

This chain joins TRBV9 and TRBJ2-1, with TRBD2 as a possible D gene (6 bases). The CDR3 has 13 amino acids. With 0 bases removed from V and 10 bases from J, the gap between germline ends came to 11 bases. Germline V gene sequence: CDR1 SGDLS, CDR2 YYNGEE. The CDR3 coding sequence is TGTGCCAGCAGCGTAGTTGAACTAGCCGAGCAGTTCTTC. This sequence encodes CASSVVELAEQFF.

The chain employs TRBV7-6 and TRBJ2-2, with 8 bases fitting TRBD1. Germline loops: CDR1 SGHVS, CDR2 FNYEAQ. Trimming removed 5 bases from V and 5 bases from J; junction bases left unmatched: 7. This CDR3 is 15 amino acids long. CDR3 DNA sequence: TGTGCCAGCAGCCCCGGGACAGGAGTAACCGGGGAGCTGTTTTTT. It is translated as CASSPGTGVTGELFF.

This clonotype has a single count. The chain carries TRBV2 and TRBJ2-3; TRBD2 agrees at 13 bases. Per germline, CDR1 SNHLY and CDR2 FYNNEI. The trim removed 6 bases at V and 6 bases at J, leaving 9 bases unmatched. The CDR3 spans 16 residues. The CDR3: CASRILAGGPTDTQYF. DNA for the CDR3: TGTGCCAGCAGGATACTAGCGGGAGGGCCGACGGATACGCAGTATTTT.

The rearrangement joins TRBV6-2 or TRBV6-3 to TRBJ2-2, with D possibly called TRBD1 or TRBD2 (5 bases each). CDR1 is MNHEY and CDR2 is SVGEGT in the germline V gene. V was shortened by 6 bases and J by 5 bases, with 10 bases between the two germline ends. The CDR3 is 13 amino acids. CDR3: CASSWGNTGELFF. CDR3 in DNA: TGTGCCAGCAGCTGGGGGAATACCGGGGAGCTGTTTTTT.

The genes are TRBV23-1 and TRBJ2-1; 11 positions match TRBD2. TRBV23-1 is an ORF; its function is uncertain. Unmatched junction bases numbered 12, after V lost 0 bases and J lost 2 bases. This CDR3 spans 20 amino acids. Here the CDR3 DNA reads TGCGCCAGCAGTCAATCCGCCCCTCGGACTAGCGGGCTTACCTACAATGAGCAGTTCTTC. Its protein is CASSQSAPRTSGLTYNEQFF.

The CDR3 bases are TGTGCCAGCAGCGTTCGGACTACAGTGGGTGACGAGCAGTACTTC. Translating gives CASSVRTTVGDEQYF. The chain uses TRBV5-5 and TRBJ2-7, with D perhaps TRBD2 (6 bases). Germline CDR1 is SGHKS and CDR2 is YYEKEE (reference sequence). V lost 4 bases and J 5 bases, leaving 19 bases between the germline ends. This CDR3 is built from 15 residues.

The chain has TRBV30 and TRBJ1-3; no reliable D call. V lost 5 bases to trimming and J lost 4 bases, with 18 bases between them. Per the germline V gene, CDR1 is GTSNPN and CDR2 is SVGIG (reference sequence). The CDR3 is made up of 15 amino acids. The CDR3 DNA reads as TGTGCCTGGGTCGGCGCCTCTCGGTCCGGAAACACCATATATTTT. Protein sequence: CAWVGASRSGNTIYF.

The chain carries TRBV24-1 and TRBJ2-3, with TRBD2 identical over 7 bases. Germline CDR1 reads KGHDR; CDR2 reads SFDVKD. The CDR3 has 19 amino acids. With V trimmed by 3 bases and J by 1 base, 15 bases remained unmatched. The CDR3 region has the DNA TGTGCCACCAGTGATCCAGCCCCGGCAGGCGCGGGAGGCACAGATACGCAGTATTTT. Translated: CATSDPAPAGAGGTDTQYF.

The CDR3 DNA reads as TGCGCCAGCAGCTTGGCCCCCCCGTCGGATACGCAGTATTTT. This codes for CASSLAPPSDTQYF. The chain couples TRBV5-1 to TRBJ2-3; D gene uncertain. The germline CDR1 and CDR2 sequences are SGHRS and YFSETQ. V shed 0 bases and J shed 6 bases, with 11 bases lying between them. The CDR3 spans 14 residues. Looking up the rest from reference TRBV5-1 and TRBJ2-3 gives the full variable domain: KAGVTQTPRYLIKTRGQQVTLSCSPISGHRSVSWYQQTPGQGLQFLFEYFSETQRNKGNFPGRFSGRQFSNSRSEMNVSTLELGDSALYLCASSLAPPSDTQYFGPGTRLTVL.

The rearrangement links TRBV19 to TRBJ1-2; D uncertain. The ends were cut back, 7 bases at V and 4 bases at J, with 13 bases in the middle. The V gene's germline CDR1 is LNHDA and CDR2 SQIVND (reference sequence). CDR3 size: 13 residues. CDR3 in amino acids: CASTFLGGYGYTF. In DNA form, the CDR3 reads TGTGCCAGTACCTTCCTGGGCGGCTATGGCTACACCTTC.

This sequence joins TRBV4-2 and TRBJ2-1; 7 bases match TRBD2. Trimming at V came to 5 bases and at J to 0 bases, leaving 4 bases not matched to a gene. This CDR3 region has 15 residues. Germline CDR1 LGHNA, CDR2 YNFKEQ. The CDR3 bases are TGTGCCAGCAGCACGACTAGCAGCTCCTACAATGAGCAGTTCTTC. Encoded protein: CASSTTSSSYNEQFF.

The chain employs TRBV29-1 and TRBJ1-2; D not certain. CDR1 is SQVTM and CDR2 is ANQGSEA in the germline V gene. This CDR3 is built from 11 residues. V was pared by 6 bases and J by 5 bases, with 10 bases between. This chain's CDR3 is CSVEVAYGYTF. CDR3 bases: TGCAGCGTCGAGGTGGCTTATGGCTACACCTTC.

This clonotype was seen a handful of times. The chain is built from TRBV29-1 and TRBJ2-7, with D perhaps given as TRBD1 or TRBD2 (6 bases each). This CDR3 has 12 residues. Trimming took 6 bases from V and 6 from J, leaving 15 bases between them. Germline CDR1 is SQVTM and CDR2 is ANQGSEA. DNA for the CDR3: TGCAGCGTGACGAAGGGGGGAGCCGAGCAGTACTTC. Amino acids: CSVTKGGAEQYF.

The chain joins TRBV3-1 to TRBJ2-3; 8 bases align to TRBD2. This CDR3 has 19 residues. V gave up 4 bases and J gave up 0 bases; unmatched junction bases: 15. The germline V gene has CDR1 LGHDT and CDR2 YNNKEL (reference sequence). CDR3 protein: CASSPRVLLAATSTDTQYF. CDR3 bases: TGTGCCAGCAGCCCAAGAGTTTTACTAGCGGCTACTAGCACAGATACGCAGTATTTT.

A single count supports this clonotype. The DNA for the CDR3 is TGCGCCAGCAGCCCCCCCACGACAGGGAACTATGGCTACACCTTC. As protein: CASSPPTTGNYGYTF. The chain is built from TRBV4-1 and TRBJ1-2; the match to TRBD1 covers 7 bases. Germline CDR1 is MGHRA and CDR2 is YSYEKL. The CDR3 runs 15 residues. Trimming cost V 4 bases and J 2 bases; bases outside gene matches: 7.

The chain carries TRBV9 and TRBJ2-3; no clear D gene. CDR1 and CDR2 from the germline V gene are SGDLS and YYNGEE. The CDR3 runs 14 residues. Trimming took off 3 bases at V and 4 bases at J, with 12 bases between the two ends. The CDR3 sequence is CASSAQTGADTQYF. In DNA form, the CDR3 reads TGTGCCAGCAGCGCCCAGACGGGCGCAGATACGCAGTATTTT.

J is TRBJ1-5 and V is TRBV6-5, with TRBD1 identical over 7 bases. Trimming cost V 9 bases and J 4 bases; bases outside gene matches: 3. The CDR3 consists of 12 residues. Germline V gene sequence: CDR1 MNHEY, CDR2 SVGAGI. CDR3 sequence: CARGQRNQPQHF. The CDR3 DNA follows: TGTGCCAGGGGACAGCGGAATCAGCCCCAGCATTTT.

This chain uses TRBV7-2 with TRBJ2-7, with D maybe TRBD2 (7 bases). Between the trimmed V and J ends, which lost 5 bases and 4 bases, there was a span of 18 bases. Germline values: CDR1 SGHTA, CDR2 FQGNSA. The CDR3 is made up of 15 amino acids. DNA for the CDR3: TGTGCCAGCAGCGAGGGGGGGACTTCTTTGTACGAGCAGTACTTC. It codes for CASSEGGTSLYEQYF.

This clonotype was recorded once. CDR3 in amino acids: CASRKEGDQPQHF. For the CDR3, the DNA is TGTGCCAGCAGGAAGGAAGGGGATCAGCCCCAGCATTTT. The V and J genes are TRBV2 and TRBJ1-5, with a weak D call TRBD1 (5 bases). With 6 bases removed from V and 5 bases from J, the gap between germline ends came to 11 bases. CDR3 length: 13 amino acids. Looked up from germline, CDR1 is SNHLY and CDR2 is FYNNEI.